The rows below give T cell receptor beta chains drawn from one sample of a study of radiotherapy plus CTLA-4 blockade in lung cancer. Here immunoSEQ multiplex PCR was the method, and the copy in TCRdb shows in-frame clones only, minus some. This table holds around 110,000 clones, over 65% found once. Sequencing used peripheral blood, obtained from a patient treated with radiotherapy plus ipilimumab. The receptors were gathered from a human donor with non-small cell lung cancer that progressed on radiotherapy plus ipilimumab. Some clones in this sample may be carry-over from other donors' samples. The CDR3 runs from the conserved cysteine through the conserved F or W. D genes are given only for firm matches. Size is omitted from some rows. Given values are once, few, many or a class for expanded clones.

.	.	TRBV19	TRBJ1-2	TGTGCCAGTAGTAGACCAGCTAACTATGGCTACACCTTC	CASSRPANYGYTF
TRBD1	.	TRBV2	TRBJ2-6	TGTGCCTCCGCTCGGGACAGAAACTCTGGGGCCAACGTCCTGACTTTC	CASARDRNSGANVLTF
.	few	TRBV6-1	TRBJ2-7	TGTGCCGGAACGGAGGGATGGGGACCAACCTACGAGCAGTACTTC	CAGTEGWGPTYEQYF
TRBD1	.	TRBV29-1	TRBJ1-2	TGCAGCGCTCTGACAGGGGCGAACTATGGCTACACCTTC	CSALTGANYGYTF
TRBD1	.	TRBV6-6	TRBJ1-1	TGTGCCAGCAGCGCTCGGACAGGGTTTGCTGAAGCTTTCTTT	CASSARTGFAEAFF
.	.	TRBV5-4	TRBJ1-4	TGTGCCAGCAGCTTCCAGTCGATTAATGAAAAACTGTTTTTT	CASSFQSINEKLFF
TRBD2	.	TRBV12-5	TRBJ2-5	TGTGCTAGTGGCCTCGGGACTAGCGAAGAGACCCAGTACTTC	CASGLGTSEETQYF
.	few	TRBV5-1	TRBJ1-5	TGCGCCAGCAGCTTGGAAGGTGGGGATCAGCCCCAGCATTTT	CASSLEGGDQPQHF
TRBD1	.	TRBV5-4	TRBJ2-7	TGTGCCAGCAGTCGGACCGGGACAGGGATATACGAGCAGTACTTC	CASSRTGTGIYEQYF
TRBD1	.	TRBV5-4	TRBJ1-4	TGTGCCAGCAGCTTGAGGCAGGGGGAGGGCGAAAAACTGTTTTTT	CASSLRQGEGEKLFF
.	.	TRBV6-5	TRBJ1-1	TGTGCCAGCAGTCCTCAGAGATCCACTGAAGCTTTCTTT	CASSPQRSTEAFF
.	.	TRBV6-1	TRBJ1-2	TGTGCCAGCAGAATTACAGGGTTCGGTGGCTACACCTTC	CASRITGFGGYTF
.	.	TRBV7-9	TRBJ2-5	TGTGCCAGCAGTAGAGGCCAGAACCAAGAGACCCAGTACTTC	CASSRGQNQETQYF
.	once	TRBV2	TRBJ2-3	TGTGCCAGCAGTGGGCTGGGGGGCCTCACAGATACGCAGTATTTT	CASSGLGGLTDTQYF
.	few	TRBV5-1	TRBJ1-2	TGCGCCAGCAGGGGAGGGGGTGGCTACACCTTC	CASRGGGGYTF
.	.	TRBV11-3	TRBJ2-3	TGTGCCAGCAGCTGTTTGCCGGGACTCCAGATCCCAGATACGCAGTATTTT	CASSCLPGLQIPDTQYF
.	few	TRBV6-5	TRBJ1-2	TGTGCCAGCAGTTACGGTACCTCCCGGAAAGGCTACACCTTC	CASSYGTSRKGYTF
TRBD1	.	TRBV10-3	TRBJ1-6	TGTGCCATCAGTGACGAACAGGGGGGACAGTCACCCCTCCACTTT	CAISDEQGGQSPLHF
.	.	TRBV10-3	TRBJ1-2	TGTGCCATCAGTGAGCCTACCTTGAACTATGGCTACACCTTC	CAISEPTLNYGYTF
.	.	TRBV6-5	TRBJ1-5	TGTGCCAGCAGTGAACATCGACAGCCCCAGCATTTT	CASSEHRQPQHF
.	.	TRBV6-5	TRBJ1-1	TGTGCCAGCAGTAGGGGCTGGACTGAAGCTTTCTTT	CASSRGWTEAFF
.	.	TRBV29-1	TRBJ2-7	TGCAGCGTTGGAAGTTTCCCTGGCGAGCAGTACTTC	CSVGSFPGEQYF
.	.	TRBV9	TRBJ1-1	TGTGCCAGCAGCGCCCATCCCGGACAGTTGAACACTGAAGCTTTCTTT	CASSAHPGQLNTEAFF
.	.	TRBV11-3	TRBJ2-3	TGTGCCAGCAGCTTAGGAAACAGGGAAAGCACAGATACGCAGTATTTT	CASSLGNRESTDTQYF
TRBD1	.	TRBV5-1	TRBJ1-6	TGCGCCAGCACCTTAGAGGACAGGGGGCATTCACCCCTCCACTTT	CASTLEDRGHSPLHF
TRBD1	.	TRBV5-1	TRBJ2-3	TGCGCCAGCAGCCCGGGACAGGGGTTAGATACGCAGTATTTT	CASSPGQGLDTQYF
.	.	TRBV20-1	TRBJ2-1	TGCAGTGCTAAAAATGAGGAGCAGTTCTTC	CSAKNEEQFF
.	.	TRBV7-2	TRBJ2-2	TGTGCCAGCAGCACTGCGACAGGCTGGAACGAAAAGACCGGGGAGCTGTTTTTT	CASSTATGWNEKTGELFF
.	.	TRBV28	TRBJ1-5	TGTGCCAGCAGTTTCCTCCGGAGGGGGAATCAGCCCCAGCATTTT	CASSFLRRGNQPQHF
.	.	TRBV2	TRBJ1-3	TGTGCCAGCAGTGACGAACCCCGCTCTGGAAACACCATATATTTT	CASSDEPRSGNTIYF
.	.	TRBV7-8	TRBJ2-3	TGTGCCAGCAGCTTTAGGGTGGGGCGGGGGCGCACAGATACGCAGTATTTT	CASSFRVGRGRTDTQYF
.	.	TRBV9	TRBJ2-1	TGTGCCAGCAGCGTACGGCTAGCGAATTCCTACAATGAGCAGTTCTTC	CASSVRLANSYNEQFF
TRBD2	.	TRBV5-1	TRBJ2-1	TGCGCCAGCAGCCCTAGACTAGCCGATGAGCAGTTCTTC	CASSPRLADEQFF
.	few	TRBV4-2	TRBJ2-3	TGTGCCAGCAGCCAAGATCTCGGGCGGGGGCTCGCAGATACGCAGTATTTT	CASSQDLGRGLADTQYF
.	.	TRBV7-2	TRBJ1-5	TGTGCCAGCAGCTTAAATGCGGCGTATAGCAATCAGCCCCAGCATTTT	CASSLNAAYSNQPQHF
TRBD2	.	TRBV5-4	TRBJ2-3	TGTGCCAGCAGCGCCAGACTAGCGGGGGGACAAGATACGCAGTATTTT	CASSARLAGGQDTQYF
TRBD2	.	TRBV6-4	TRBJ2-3	TGTGCCAGCAGTGACGTTTCGGGGGGGCCAGATACGCAGTATTTT	CASSDVSGGPDTQYF
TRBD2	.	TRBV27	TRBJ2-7	TGTGCCAGCAGTCCATCCGGATTCAGGGAGGGGTCCTCCTACGAGCAGTACTTC	CASSPSGFREGSSYEQYF
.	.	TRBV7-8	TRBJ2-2	TGTGCCAGCAGCCAATTAGGTTTCGGGGGCACCGGGGAGCTGTTTTTT	CASSQLGFGGTGELFF
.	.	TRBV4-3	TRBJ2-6	TGCGCCAGCAGCCAAGATTTAGAGGTCTCTGGGGCCAACGTCCTGACTTTC	CASSQDLEVSGANVLTF
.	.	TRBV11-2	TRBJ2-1	TGTGCCAGCAGCTTCTCTAACAATGAGCAGTTCTTC	CASSFSNNEQFF
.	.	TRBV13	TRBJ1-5	TGTGCCAGCAGCTTAGGAGGGCAGCCCCAGCATTTT	CASSLGGQPQHF
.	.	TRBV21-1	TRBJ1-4	TGTGCCAGCAGCAAGGGCCGACAGGACGTCGGTTCTCGGGCTAATGAAAAACTGTTTTTT	CASSKGRQDVGSRANEKLFF
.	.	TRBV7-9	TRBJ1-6	TGTGCCAGCCAGGGGCCCCTTACGCCCCTCCACTTT	CASQGPLTPLHF
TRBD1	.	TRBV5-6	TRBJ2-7	TGTGCCAGCAGCTTGTACGGGACAGGGTTACCCTACGAGCAGTACTTC	CASSLYGTGLPYEQYF
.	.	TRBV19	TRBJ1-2	TGTGCCAGTAGACTAGCAAACGTATATGGCTACACCTTC	CASRLANVYGYTF
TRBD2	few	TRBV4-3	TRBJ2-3	TGCGCCAGCAGCCCCTGGGCTAGCGGGGAGACAGATACGCAGTATTTT	CASSPWASGETDTQYF
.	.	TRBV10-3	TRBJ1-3	TGTGCCATCAGTGAGTCCGGGGGTCCTGGAAACACCATATATTTT	CAISESGGPGNTIYF
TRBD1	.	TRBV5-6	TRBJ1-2	TGTGCCAGCAGCTTGACAGGGGAACCTATCTATGGCTACACCTTC	CASSLTGEPIYGYTF
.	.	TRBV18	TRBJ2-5	TGTGCCAGCTCACCAGTGAACAACAAAGAGACCCAGTACTTC	CASSPVNNKETQYF
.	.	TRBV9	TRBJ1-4	TGTGCCAGCAGCCCCCAGACTAATGATATGGAAAAACTGTTTTTT	CASSPQTNDMEKLFF
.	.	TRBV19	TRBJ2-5	TGTGCCAGTAGTAGGGCCCAACACCAAGAGACCCAGTACTTC	CASSRAQHQETQYF
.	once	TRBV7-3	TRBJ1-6	TGTGCCAGCAGCTTAACGAGTCGTTCACCCCTCCACTTT	CASSLTSRSPLHF
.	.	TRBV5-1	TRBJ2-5	TGCGCCAGCAGCTTTGGGCCCGGGCGGGAGACCCAGTACTTC	CASSFGPGRETQYF
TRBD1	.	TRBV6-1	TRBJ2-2	TGTGCCAGCGTGGGACAGGGACCCTTCCTTGGGGAGCTGTTTTTT	CASVGQGPFLGELFF
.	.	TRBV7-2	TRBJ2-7	TGTGCCAGCAGCCCCCCGAGGGCAGGACACTACGAGCAGTACTTC	CASSPPRAGHYEQYF